A selection of T cell receptor beta chains follows, all from one sample in a study of blood T cell repertoires in COVID-19. Assay: immunoSEQ multiplex PCR; the TCRdb copy retains only in-frame clones and omits some. The sample has roughly 290,000 clones; 70% to 90% are singletons. Input material: peripheral blood. These receptors all stem from a woman aged 45-65 years who had recovered from COVID-19. The CDR3 runs from the conserved cysteine through the conserved F or W. The D gene is left open where the match is weak. Rows give clone size only sometimes, using once, few, many, or a class for an expanded clone.

size	length	D	J	V	DNA	CDR3
.	15	TRBD1	TRBJ2-7	TRBV28	TGTGCCAGCAGTTTACGGGACAGTCCCAACTACGAGCAGTACTTC	CASSLRDSPNYEQYF
.	15	.	TRBJ2-1	TRBV6-1	TGTGCCAGCAGTGAAACGGGGGGCGAGTACAATGAGCAGTTCTTC	CASSETGGEYNEQFF
.	17	TRBD1	TRBJ2-1	TRBV19	TGTGCCAGTACGCCGCTATGGACAGGGGGCAGCTGGAATGAGCAGTTCTTC	CASTPLWTGGSWNEQFF
.	12	.	TRBJ1-2	TRBV28	TGTGCCAGCACCCCGGACAGCTATGGCTACACCTTC	CASTPDSYGYTF
.	14	TRBD2	TRBJ2-1	TRBV15	TGTGCCACCAATAGGGGAGGGCCTCAGAATGAGCAGTTCTTC	CATNRGGPQNEQFF
.	14	TRBD2	TRBJ2-7	TRBV13	TGTGCCAGCAGCTATACTAGCGGGAGGCACGAGCAGTACTTC	CASSYTSGRHEQYF
.	14	.	TRBJ1-5	TRBV30	TGTGCCTGGAGTGGGACAGACGCCGGGCAGCCCCAGCATTTT	CAWSGTDAGQPQHF
.	16	TRBD1	TRBJ1-1	TRBV27	TGTGCCAGCAGTCTAAGGGGACAGCTCATGAACACTGAAGCTTTCTTT	CASSLRGQLMNTEAFF
.	15	.	TRBJ2-6	TRBV25-1	TGTGCCAGCAGTGGGGACATTACTGGGGCCAACGTCCTGACTTTC	CASSGDITGANVLTF
.	15	.	TRBJ1-1	TRBV19	TGTGCCAGTAGCCCGCGGGGGCAGGGTAACACTGAAGCTTTCTTT	CASSPRGQGNTEAFF
.	15	.	TRBJ1-4	TRBV3-1/TRBV3-2	TGTGCCAGCAGCCCGTCCGGGAGGACTAATGAAAAACTGTTTTTT	CASSPSGRTNEKLFF
.	14	.	TRBJ2-7	TRBV10-1	TGCGCCAGCAGTGACTTCCCTAGCTCCTACGAGCAGTACTTC	CASSDFPSSYEQYF
.	16	.	TRBJ1-1	TRBV5-5	TGTGCCAGCAGCCCAAAATTAATCGGGTCGAACACTGAAGCTTTCTTT	CASSPKLIGSNTEAFF
few	16	TRBD2	TRBJ2-2	TRBV19	TGTGCCAGTAGTCTCCGACTAGCGGGGAACACCGGGGAGCTGTTTTTT	CASSLRLAGNTGELFF
.	14	.	TRBJ2-7	TRBV11-3	TGTGCCAGCTCGGGGCAGGGGTCGGTGAACGAGCAGTACTTC	CASSGQGSVNEQYF
.	15	.	TRBJ2-1	TRBV7-7	TGTGCTAGCAGCTTTCGCAGGGAAGCCTACAATGAGCAGTTCTTC	CASSFRREAYNEQFF
.	13	TRBD1	TRBJ1-2	TRBV5-6	TGTGCCAGCAGCACGACAGGGGTCGGTGGCTACACCTTC	CASSTTGVGGYTF
.	14	.	TRBJ1-2	TRBV5-1	TGCGCCAGCAGCTTGGTTCAGGGGAGCTATGGCTACACCTTC	CASSLVQGSYGYTF
.	14	.	TRBJ2-5	TRBV7-9	TGTGCCAGCAGCTTAGAGACAGGTCGGAAGACCCAGTACTTC	CASSLETGRKTQYF
.	14	.	TRBJ1-4	TRBV10-3	TGTGCCATCAGTGACTCAATCGGCGGTGAAAAACTGTTTTTT	CAISDSIGGEKLFF
few	15	.	TRBJ1-5	TRBV5-1	TGCGCCAGCAGCTTTGGAGGGGCAGGCAATCAGCCCCAGCATTTT	CASSFGGAGNQPQHF
once	18	.	TRBJ2-1	TRBV6-2/TRBV6-3	TGTGCCAGCAGTTACGCTGTGGATGGGGGCGGGAGAGGGGATGAGCAGTTCTTC	CASSYAVDGGGRGDEQFF
.	13	.	TRBJ2-7	TRBV12-3/TRBV12-4	TGTGCCAGCAGCTGGAGCCGAGGGGGCGAGCAGTACTTC	CASSWSRGGEQYF
.	13	.	TRBJ2-7	TRBV30	TGTGCCTGGAGTGTCCCCCTCCTTTACGAGCAGTACTTC	CAWSVPLLYEQYF
.	12	.	TRBJ2-7	TRBV28	TGTGCCAGCAGTGTAAGAGCTTACGAGCAGTACTTC	CASSVRAYEQYF
.	15	.	TRBJ1-5	TRBV19	TGTGCCAGTAGTATAGACAGGGATAACAATCAGCCCCAGCATTTT	CASSIDRDNNQPQHF
.	15	.	TRBJ2-4	TRBV9	TGTGCCAGCAGCGTTGAGGGCGGGCAGGCAAACATTCAGTACTTC	CASSVEGGQANIQYF
.	18	.	TRBJ2-7	TRBV25-1	TGTGCCAGCAGTGAACATACCGGGACTTACCCTCGTACCTACGAGCAGTACTTC	CASSEHTGTYPRTYEQYF
.	15	TRBD1	TRBJ1-4	TRBV18	TGTGCCAGCTCACTGGACAGGGACTCTAATGAAAAACTGTTTTTT	CASSLDRDSNEKLFF
few	14	.	TRBJ2-7	TRBV4-3	TGCGCCAGCAGCCAAGATTCTGGGGGCGAGGAGCAGTACTTC	CASSQDSGGEEQYF
once	13	.	TRBJ1-3	TRBV18	TGTGCCAGCTCACCCGAGTCTGGAAACACCATATATTTT	CASSPESGNTIYF
.	14	.	TRBJ1-2	TRBV6-1	TGTGCCAGCAGTGAAGACAGATTTAACTATGGCTACACCTTC	CASSEDRFNYGYTF
.	14	TRBD1	TRBJ1-2	TRBV29-1	TGCAGCGTACTCTACAGGGGGTCAGGCTATGGCTACACCTTC	CSVLYRGSGYGYTF
.	14	TRBD2	TRBJ2-5	TRBV28	TGTGCCAGCAGTTTGGGGGGGAACGTAGAGACCCAGTACTTC	CASSLGGNVETQYF
few	11	TRBD1	TRBJ1-2	TRBV24-1	TGTGCCACACAGGGGAGTGGAGGCTACACCTTC	CATQGSGGYTF
.	11	.	TRBJ1-4	TRBV29-1	TGCAGCGTCAATCAGGGATCAAAACTGTTTTTT	CSVNQGSKLFF
.	15	.	TRBJ1-5	TRBV28	TGTGCCAGCAGTCCCAGCAGGGTAAACAATCAGCCCCAGCATTTT	CASSPSRVNNQPQHF
.	16	.	TRBJ1-2	TRBV30	TGTGCCTGGATCAAAACGGGGGGATGGGGTAACTATGGCTACACCTTC	CAWIKTGGWGNYGYTF
once	16	.	TRBJ1-6	TRBV9	TGTGCCAGCAGCGTAACTTTGAGCTCCTATAATTCACCCCTCCACTTT	CASSVTLSSYNSPLHF
.	14	TRBD2	TRBJ2-2	TRBV5-4	TGTGCCAGCAGCGTACTAGCGGGAGAGGGGGAGCTGTTTTTT	CASSVLAGEGELFF
.	18	TRBD2	TRBJ2-5	TRBV4-3	TGCGCCAGCAGCCTCATTTGGACTAGCGGCACGGAGCAAGAGACCCAGTACTTC	CASSLIWTSGTEQETQYF
once	13	.	TRBJ1-1	TRBV7-9	TGTGCCAGCAGCTCACTAGGGAACACTGAAGCTTTCTTT	CASSSLGNTEAFF
.	15	.	TRBJ1-5	TRBV28	TGTGCCAGCAGTTTACGGGGGAGGGGCAATCAGCCCCAGCATTTT	CASSLRGRGNQPQHF
.	14	.	TRBJ2-7	TRBV6-5	TGTGCCAGCAGGGATCTTTCGACTAGTCCCGAGCAGTACTTC	CASRDLSTSPEQYF
.	14	.	TRBJ2-7	TRBV18	TGTGCCAGCTCAGAGGGGGATTCATCCTACGAGCAGTACTTC	CASSEGDSSYEQYF
.	14	.	TRBJ2-1	TRBV20-1	TGCAGTGCTAGTGGGGGGCAAGCCTACAATGAGCAGTTCTTC	CSASGGQAYNEQFF
.	12	.	TRBJ2-7	TRBV5-6	TGTGCCAGCACAGGTACGTCCTACGAGCAGTACTTC	CASTGTSYEQYF
once	14	.	TRBJ1-1	TRBV18	TGTGCCAGCTCACCCCAGGGGTCGCGAACTGAAGCTTTCTTT	CASSPQGSRTEAFF
.	14	TRBD1	TRBJ1-2	TRBV5-4	TGTGCCAGCAGCTGGGGACAGGGCGGCTATGGCTACACCTTC	CASSWGQGGYGYTF
once	14	.	TRBJ2-7	TRBV4-3	TGCGCCAGCAGCCAAGATATCGGTAACTACGAGCAGTACTTC	CASSQDIGNYEQYF
.	14	TRBD2	TRBJ2-1	TRBV7-2	TGTGCCAGCAGTAGGACTAGCGGGACGAATGAGCAGTTCTTC	CASSRTSGTNEQFF
.	12	.	TRBJ2-7	TRBV12-3/TRBV12-4	TGTGCCAGCAGCCGCACTAGCTTCGGGCAGTACTTC	CASSRTSFGQYF
.	15	.	TRBJ2-1	TRBV5-1	TGCGCCAGCAGCTTGGAGGGGTCCTTGATCAATGAGCAGTTCTTC	CASSLEGSLINEQFF
.	13	.	TRBJ2-7	TRBV27	TGTGCCAGCAGTTTATCGGTAAGCGGCGAGCAGTACTTC	CASSLSVSGEQYF
.	13	TRBD1	TRBJ2-7	TRBV9	TGTGCCAGCAGTGAGACAGGGTGGGGCGAGCAGTACTTC	CASSETGWGEQYF